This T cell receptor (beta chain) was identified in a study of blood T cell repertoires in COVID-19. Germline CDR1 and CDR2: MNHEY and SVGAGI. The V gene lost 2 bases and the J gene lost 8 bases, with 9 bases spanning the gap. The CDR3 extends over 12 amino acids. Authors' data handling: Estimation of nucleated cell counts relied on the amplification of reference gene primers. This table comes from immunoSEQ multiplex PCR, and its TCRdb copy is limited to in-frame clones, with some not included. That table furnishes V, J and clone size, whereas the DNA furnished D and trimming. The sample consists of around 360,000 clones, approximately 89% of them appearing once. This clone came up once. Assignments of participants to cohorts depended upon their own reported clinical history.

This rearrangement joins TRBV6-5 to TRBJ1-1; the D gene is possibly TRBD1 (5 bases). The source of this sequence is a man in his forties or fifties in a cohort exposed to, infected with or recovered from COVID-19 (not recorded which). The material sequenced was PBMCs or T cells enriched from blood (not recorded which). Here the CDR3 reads CASSYRGYEAFF. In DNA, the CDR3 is TGTGCCAGCAGTTACAGGGGATACGAAGCTTTCTTT.